A single sample is the source of the 30 T cell receptor beta chains below, sequenced in a study of PD-L1 blockade in urothelial cancer. Sequenced by immunoSEQ multiplex PCR; TCRdb stores in-frame clones only, minus some. Of under 120,000 clones listed, approximately 85% are singletons. The material sequenced was PBMCs, taken around atezolizumab (anti-PD-L1) treatment. These receptors were collected from a man aged 50 or older with urothelial cancer.

The chain carries TRBV7-3 and TRBJ2-4; TRBD1 might be the D (5 bases). The CDR3 runs 14 residues. CDR1 is SGHTA and CDR2 is FQGTGA in the germline V gene. The germline V and J ends were trimmed by 3 bases and 6 bases, with 12 bases remaining between them. The CDR3 spells CASSFKGWVNIQYF. The CDR3 nucleotides are TGTGCCAGCAGCTTCAAGGGGTGGGTAAACATTCAGTACTTC.

This clone turned up a few times. The genes are TRBV28 and TRBJ1-2; no definite D call. This CDR3 region has 13 residues. The ends were cut back, 4 bases at V and 0 bases at J, with 6 bases in the middle. Germline V gene lookup returns CDR1 MDHEN and CDR2 SYDVKM. The CDR3 coding sequence is TGTGCCAGCAGTTACGGGACTAACTATGGCTACACCTTC. It is translated as CASSYGTNYGYTF.

This chain uses TRBV5-8 with TRBJ2-7, with D possibly matching TRBD2 (6 bases). Between the trimmed V and J ends, which lost 0 bases and 6 bases, there was a span of 25 bases. This CDR3 has 18 amino acids. The V gene's germline CDR1 is SGHTS and CDR2 YDEGEE. CDR3 protein: CASSLGSLIFWGLGEQYF. CDR3 nucleotides: TGTGCCAGCAGCTTGGGGTCTTTAATTTTTTGGGGACTGGGCGAGCAGTACTTC.

The rearrangement links TRBV5-4 to TRBJ1-2; 8 bases align to TRBD1. The CDR3 extends over 13 amino acids. Germline values: CDR1 SGHNT, CDR2 YYREEE (reference sequence). Germline trimming cut 5 bases from V and 8 bases from J; bases unmatched to any gene: 8. The CDR3 spells CASRVDRVKGYTF. The CDR3 coding sequence is TGTGCCAGCAGAGTGGACAGGGTTAAGGGCTACACCTTC.

The chain couples TRBV29-1 to TRBJ1-2; no definite D call. Trimming shortened V by 6 bases and J by 2 bases, and 13 bases separated the two germline ends. The CDR3 length is 13 residues. The germline gives CDR1 SQVTM, CDR2 ANQGSEA. The CDR3, as DNA: TGCAGCGTACCCCTGTGGAGGAACTATGGCTACACCTTC. This translates into CSVPLWRNYGYTF.

The rearrangement joins TRBV5-5 to TRBJ2-7; a possible D gene is TRBD1 (6 bases). V lost 2 bases to trimming and J lost 2 bases, with 11 bases between them. The CDR3 spans 14 residues. Germline CDR1 reads SGHKS; CDR2 reads YYEKEE (reference sequence). The CDR3 DNA sequence: TGTGCCAGCAGCTTAGAGGGGGAAGCCTACGAGCAGTACTTC. This codes for CASSLEGEAYEQYF.

This clone was counted only a few times. The V and J genes are TRBV11-2 and TRBJ2-7, with 11 positions matching TRBD1. The V segment lost 5 bases and the J segment 6 bases; nucleotides outside the gene matches: 9. This CDR3 spans 15 amino acids. Germline loops: CDR1 SGHAT, CDR2 FQNNGV. The CDR3 nucleotides are TGTGCCAGCAGCGGCGGGACAGGGGGTGTTCGCGAGCAGTACTTC. It specifies CASSGGTGGVREQYF.

The CDR3 sequence is CASSQAPGTGRLNEQYF. The CDR3 nucleotides read TGCGCCAGCAGCCAAGCCCCCGGGACAGGGAGATTGAACGAGCAGTACTTC. The chain has TRBV4-1 and TRBJ2-7; 9 bases fit TRBD1. The germline gives CDR1 MGHRA, CDR2 YSYEKL. The CDR3 runs 17 residues. Trimming took 1 base from V and 5 from J; bases not matched to a gene: 12.

The chain couples TRBV28 to TRBJ2-7; 13 bases are shared with TRBD2. The CDR3 covers 17 residues. With V trimmed by 5 bases and J by 7 bases, 14 bases remained unmatched. Germline V gene sequence: CDR1 MDHEN, CDR2 SYDVKM. The CDR3 is CASSLYQTGTSGNEQYF. The CDR3 DNA is TGTGCCAGCAGTCTTTACCAAACCGGGACTAGCGGGAATGAGCAGTACTTC.

The V gene is TRBV27, the J gene TRBJ2-3; D is possibly TRBD2 (6 bases). Looked up from germline, CDR1 is MNHEY and CDR2 is SMNVEV (reference sequence). This CDR3 has 17 residues. The V end was cut by 8 bases, the J end by 0 bases, with 21 bases between. CDR3 sequence: CASGREYGSLSTDTQYF. CDR3 DNA sequence: TGTGCCAGCGGGCGGGAATACGGCAGCCTAAGCACAGATACGCAGTATTTT.

This chain connects TRBV11-2 to TRBJ2-5; the D gene is possibly TRBD2 (6 bases). The germline V and J ends were trimmed by 5 bases and 4 bases, with 17 bases remaining between them. The germline V gene has CDR1 SGHAT and CDR2 FQNNGV. The CDR3 consists of 15 residues. CDR3 region: CASSPTRRGRETQYF. CDR3 sequence (DNA): TGTGCCAGCAGCCCTACGCGGAGGGGAAGAGAGACCCAGTACTTC.

This clone was recorded only once. The chain combines TRBV2 with TRBJ1-2; 8 positions agree with TRBD1. Germline loops: CDR1 SNHLY, CDR2 FYNNEI. V shed 6 bases, J shed 7 bases, and the junction held 4 bases outside the gene matches. The CDR3 is 12 residues long. The CDR3 loop reads CASRRTGSGYTF. CDR3 nucleotides: TGTGCCAGCAGGCGGACAGGGAGTGGCTACACCTTC.

The chain employs TRBV11-2 and TRBJ2-1; D possibly corresponds to TRBD1 (5 bases). V gave up 2 bases and J gave up 5 bases, with 16 bases separating them. This CDR3 has 16 residues. Germline values: CDR1 SGHAT, CDR2 FQNNGV. This chain's CDR3 is CASSLRADIQHNEQFF. CDR3 in DNA: TGTGCCAGCAGCTTAAGGGCGGACATACAACACAATGAGCAGTTCTTC.

The V call is TRBV5-1, the J call TRBJ2-7; the match to TRBD2 covers 10 bases. After removal of 4 bases from V and 4 bases from J, the junction contained 11 bases not matched to a gene. Germline V lookup: CDR1 SGHRS, CDR2 YFSETQ. The CDR3 has 16 residues. The CDR3 protein is CASSRNPSGSGYEQYF. The CDR3 nucleotides read TGCGCCAGCAGCCGAAATCCTAGCGGGAGCGGGTACGAGCAGTACTTC.

The table lists this clone with a few counts. This sequence joins TRBV10-1 and TRBJ2-2; perhaps TRBD1 as D (6 bases). Germline CDR1 WNHNN, CDR2 SYGVQD (reference sequence). Deletions cut 8 bases from V and 2 bases from J, with 12 bases between. The CDR3 sequence is 14 residues long. This chain's CDR3 is CASGGQLNTGELFF. The CDR3 bases are TGCGCCAGCGGAGGACAGTTAAACACCGGGGAGCTGTTTTTT.

This chain uses TRBV28 with TRBJ1-1, with unresolved D. The CDR3 is made up of 13 amino acids. V lost 1 base and J 6 bases, leaving 9 bases between the germline ends. Per germline, CDR1 MDHEN and CDR2 SYDVKM. In DNA, the CDR3 is TGTGCCAGCAGTTTATCCGGGAGGGCTGAAGCTTTCTTT. Its translation: CASSLSGRAEAFF. Complete variable domain (other parts from reference TRBV28 and TRBJ1-1): DVKVTQSSRYLVKRTGEKVFLECVQDMDHENMFWYRQDPGLGLRLIYFSYDVKMKEKGDIPEGYSVSREKKERFSLILESASTNQTSMYLCASSLSGRAEAFFGQGTRLTVV.

The chain employs TRBV14 and TRBJ2-7; 12 bases are shared with TRBD2. Trimming took 0 bases from V and 4 from J; bases not matched to a gene: 10. Germline values: CDR1 SGHDN, CDR2 FVKESK. This CDR3 has 18 amino acids. The CDR3 loop reads CASSQDPTSGRGRYEQYF. CDR3 in DNA: TGTGCCAGCAGCCAAGATCCGACTAGCGGGAGAGGAAGATACGAGCAGTACTTC.

This rearrangement joins TRBV11-2 to TRBJ1-3, with D unclear. V lost 3 bases to trimming and J lost 4 bases, with 10 bases between them. This CDR3 is 14 amino acids long. CDR1 and CDR2 (germline): SGHAT, FQNNGV. The CDR3 region has the DNA TGTGCCAGCAGCTTGGAGGTCCGAGGAAACACCATATATTTT. Translated, it gives CASSLEVRGNTIYF.

This clone was counted once. V and J are TRBV10-1 and TRBJ2-4; TRBD1 agrees at 7 bases. The CDR3 runs to 16 residues. Looked up from germline, CDR1 is WNHNN and CDR2 is SYGVQD (reference sequence). The V segment lost 1 base and the J segment 4 bases; nucleotides outside the gene matches: 7. In DNA, the CDR3 is TGCGCCAGCAGTGAGTTCACCGGGACAGCGAAAAACATTCAGTACTTC. Translating gives CASSEFTGTAKNIQYF.

This clone was found once. The rearrangement links TRBV18 to TRBJ2-7; the match to TRBD1 covers 9 bases. V dropped 5 bases and J dropped 6; count of bases not matched to a gene: 8. This CDR3 is built from 14 residues. Germline CDR1 and CDR2: KGHSH and LQKENI. Here the CDR3 DNA reads TGTGCCAGCTCAGACAACAGGGGGCTTTCCGAGCAGTACTTC. Its protein product is CASSDNRGLSEQYF.

The rearrangement links TRBV2 to TRBJ1-2; a weak D match, TRBD1 (5 bases). Trimming removed 6 bases at V and 8 bases at J, with 16 bases between. CDR1 SNHLY and CDR2 FYNNEI come from the germline V gene. The CDR3 runs 13 residues. The CDR3 region is CASRARQLRGYTF. CDR3 DNA: TGTGCCAGCAGGGCTCGACAGCTGAGGGGCTACACCTTC.

The rearrangement links TRBV15 to TRBJ1-5, with 7 bases fitting TRBD1. With V trimmed by 2 bases and J by 1 base, 5 bases remained unmatched. Per the germline V gene, CDR1 is LNHNV and CDR2 is YYDKDF (reference sequence). The CDR3 contains 16 residues. DNA for the CDR3: TGTGCCACCAGCAGAAGCCGGGACAGAAGCAATCAGCCCCAGCATTTT. Translating gives CATSRSRDRSNQPQHF.

The chain has TRBV14 and TRBJ2-1, with 14 nucleotides matching TRBD2. V lost 5 bases and J lost 9; bases outside the gene matches: 9. The CDR3 loop spans 16 amino acids. The germline gives CDR1 SGHDN, CDR2 FVKESK. CDR3 in amino acids: CASSAMTSGRAAEQFF. In DNA, the CDR3 is TGTGCCAGCAGCGCGATGACTAGCGGGAGGGCCGCTGAGCAGTTCTTC.

The V and J genes are TRBV5-4 and TRBJ2-5, with 12 bases aligning to TRBD2. This CDR3 is built from 15 residues. Germline V gene lookup returns CDR1 SGHNT and CDR2 YYREEE (reference sequence). The V and J ends lost 4 bases and 2 bases, in that order; junction bases with no gene match: 3. The CDR3 sequence: CASSPGTSGQETQYF. DNA of the CDR3: TGTGCCAGCAGCCCCGGGACTAGCGGGCAAGAGACCCAGTACTTC.

The V and J genes are TRBV30 and TRBJ2-7; D remains unclear. This CDR3 comprises 14 residues. V shed 0 bases and J shed 0 bases, with 9 bases lying between them. Germline V lookup: CDR1 GTSNPN, CDR2 SVGIG (reference sequence). In DNA, the CDR3 is TGTGCCTGGAGTGTACTCTTGAGCTCCTACGAGCAGTACTTC. This translates into CAWSVLLSSYEQYF.

This clone came up once. V and J are TRBV30 and TRBJ2-1, with 13 bases fitting TRBD2. J lost 11 bases, V lost 2 bases, and 6 bases had no gene match. The V gene's germline CDR1 is GTSNPN and CDR2 SVGIG (reference sequence). This CDR3 spans 14 amino acids. In DNA, the CDR3 is TGTGCCTGGAGTACGGGACTAGCGGGACTTAAGCAGTTCTTC. Protein sequence: CAWSTGLAGLKQFF.

This chain joins TRBV28 and TRBJ2-7; 9 bases match TRBD1. V lost 3 bases to trimming and J lost 3 bases; unmatched junction nucleotides: 6. Germline CDR1 is MDHEN and CDR2 is SYDVKM. The CDR3 has 15 amino acids. DNA for the CDR3: TGTGCCAGCAGTTTCCAAGGGACAGGGTACTACGAGCAGTACTTC. Translated, it gives CASSFQGTGYYEQYF.

This chain links TRBV11-2 with TRBJ2-5; TRBD1 is a possible D gene (5 bases). The CDR3 has 13 amino acids. Germline assignment: CDR1 SGHAT and CDR2 FQNNGV. V lost 5 bases to trimming and J lost 5 bases, with 12 bases between them. The CDR3 nucleotides are TGTGCCAGCAGCGCCAGGGTAGAGGAGACCCAGTACTTC. It yields the protein CASSARVEETQYF.

The chain has TRBV5-1 and TRBJ2-3; 9 bases map to TRBD2. The junction had 10 bases not matched to a gene; V was cut back by 5 bases and J by 6 bases. CDR1 is SGHRS and CDR2 is YFSETQ in the germline V gene. The CDR3 length is 15 residues. The CDR3 DNA follows: TGCGCCAGCAGGACTAGCGGAACCAATCGGGATACGCAGTATTTT. Its protein product is CASRTSGTNRDTQYF.

J is TRBJ2-4 and V is TRBV19; 10 nucleotides align to TRBD1. J lost 0 bases, V lost 5 bases, and 7 bases had no gene match. This CDR3 has 17 amino acids. Per the germline V gene, CDR1 is LNHDA and CDR2 is SQIVND (reference sequence). CDR3 protein: CASSDRDRGLAKNIQYF. DNA of the CDR3: TGTGCCAGTAGTGACCGGGACAGGGGTTTAGCCAAAAACATTCAGTACTTC.